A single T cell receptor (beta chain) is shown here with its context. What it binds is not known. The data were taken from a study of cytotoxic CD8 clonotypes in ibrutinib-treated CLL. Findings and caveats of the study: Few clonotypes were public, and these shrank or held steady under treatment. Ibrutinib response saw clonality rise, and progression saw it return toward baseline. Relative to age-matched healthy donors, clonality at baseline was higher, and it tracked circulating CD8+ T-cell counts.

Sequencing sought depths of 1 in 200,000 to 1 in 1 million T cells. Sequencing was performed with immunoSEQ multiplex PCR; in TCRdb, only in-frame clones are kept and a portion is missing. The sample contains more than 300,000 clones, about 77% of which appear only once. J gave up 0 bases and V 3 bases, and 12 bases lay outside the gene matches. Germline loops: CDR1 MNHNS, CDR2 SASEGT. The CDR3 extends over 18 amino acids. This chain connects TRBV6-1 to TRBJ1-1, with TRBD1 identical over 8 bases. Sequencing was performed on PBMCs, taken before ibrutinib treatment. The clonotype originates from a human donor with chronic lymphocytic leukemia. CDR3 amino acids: CASSDMRSGQVMNTEAFF. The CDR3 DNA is TGTGCCAGCAGTGACATGAGGTCGGGACAGGTCATGAACACTGAAGCTTTCTTT.